Shown below are 5 T cell receptor beta chains from a single sample sequenced in a study of T cells in Graves' hyperthyroidism and ophthalmopathy (dated by TCRdb to about 2019). Preparation of the library involved multiplex PCR. For sequencing, an Illumina HiSeq 2000 was employed. The TCR beta CDR3 regions were amplified from the RNA transcripts. The first round of RT-PCR for the TCR CDR3 was performed with the HTBI primer set and the Qiagen OneStep RT-PCR kit. In TCRdb, the public reads were trimmed at Q25 with fastp and aligned with MiXCR, with productive beta chains retained. Records with the same CDR3 protein are collapsed into one entry carrying the most frequent genes and DNA. The sample data list around 600,000 distinct CDR3 sequences, and roughly a sixth of these were observed just once. Roughly 3.4% of the sample lies in the top ten. Sequencing used blood. These receptors were taken from a woman between 35 and 50 years old with Graves' ophthalmopathy.

This clonotype was observed at least ten times. The gene calls are TRBV3-1 and TRBJ1-1; D is possibly TRBD1 (5 bases). The V gene's germline CDR1 is LGHDT and CDR2 YNNKEL (reference sequence). V was cut by 0 bases and J by 11 bases, with 13 bases left in between. The CDR3 covers 13 residues. The CDR3 region has the DNA TGTGCCAGCAGCCAAGATATCGGGGGGTCGGCTTTCTTT. Its translation: CASSQDIGGSAFF.

A note on this clonotype: A read error may be the cause here, since a much bigger clone is one base away. The CDR3 DNA is TGCAGTGCTAGAGATGGGGCTAGGCGAGAGACCCAGTACTTC. Translating it yields CSARDGARRETQYF. The J gene is TRBJ2-5, the V gene TRBV20-1; D may be TRBD1 (5 bases). The germline gives CDR1 DFQATT, CDR2 SNEGSKA (reference sequence). V shed 0 bases and J shed 4 bases, with 12 bases lying between them. This CDR3 has 14 amino acids.

In this sample, this clonotype turned up many times. The genes are TRBV28 and TRBJ2-1; a weak D match, TRBD2 (6 bases). The germline CDR1 and CDR2 sequences are MDHEN and SYDVKM. The CDR3 spans 17 residues. V shed 5 bases and J shed 4 bases, with 21 bases lying between them. CDR3 loop: CASSPRRDGYPYNEQFF. The CDR3 bases are TGTGCCAGCAGTCCCAGGCGGGATGGGTACCCGTACAATGAGCAGTTCTTC.

The gene calls are TRBV6-5 and TRBJ1-1; no clear D. Deletions cut 0 bases from V and 1 base from J, with 6 bases between. The CDR3 runs 14 residues. Germline V gene data show CDR1 as MNHEY and CDR2 as SVGAGI. The CDR3 loop is CASSYSNTNTEAFF. The CDR3 nucleotides are TGTGCCAGCAGTTACTCGAATACGAACACTGAAGCTTTCTTT.

V usage is TRBV6-1 and J usage is TRBJ2-1; D not resolved. Trimming removed 8 bases at V and 2 bases at J, with 16 bases between. The CDR3 has 15 residues. CDR1 is MNHNS and CDR2 is SASEGT in the germline V gene. The DNA for the CDR3 is TGTGCCAGCGAACCCCACAAGGGCACCTACAATGAGCAGTTCTTC. Its translation is CASEPHKGTYNEQFF.